These 7 T cell receptor beta chains were sequenced from one sample in a study of blood T cell repertoires in COVID-19. Using immunoSEQ multiplex PCR, the repertoire was profiled, and TCRdb retains in-frame clones only, with some absent. The sample lists roughly 240,000 clones, approximately 85% occurring once. The sample was PBMCs or T cells enriched from blood (not recorded which). Receptors were obtained from a woman in her forties or fifties with acute COVID-19.

The chain links TRBV7-2 to TRBJ1-4; D perhaps matches TRBD1 (6 bases). The CDR3 consists of 14 residues. CDR1 SGHTA and CDR2 FQGNSA come from the germline V gene. V dropped 10 bases and J dropped 7 bases, with 19 bases sitting between them. The CDR3 DNA reads TGTGCCACCTCGGGGGGGGCATACAGTGAAAAACTGTTTTTT. Translating it yields CATSGGAYSEKLFF.

The rearrangement uses TRBV19 and TRBJ1-1; TRBD1 aligns across 10 bases. Germline trimming cut 6 bases from V and 3 bases from J; bases unmatched to any gene: 4. The CDR3 loop spans 14 amino acids. Looked up from germline, CDR1 is LNHDA and CDR2 is SQIVND (reference sequence). The CDR3 here is CASRDRGWHTEAFF. CDR3 DNA sequence: TGTGCCAGTAGGGACAGGGGGTGGCACACTGAAGCTTTCTTT.

The CDR3 protein is CASSVLRKNTEAFF. The DNA for the CDR3 is TGTGCCAGCAGCGTACTCAGGAAGAACACTGAAGCTTTCTTT. The V and J genes are TRBV5-4 and TRBJ1-1; D not resolved. CDR1 and CDR2 (germline): SGHNT, YYREEE (reference sequence). The CDR3 is made up of 14 amino acids. The ends were cut back, 4 bases at V and 1 base at J, with 11 bases in the middle.

This chain links TRBV27 with TRBJ2-1, with a weak D call TRBD2 (5 bases). The CDR3 loop spans 14 amino acids. V lost 3 bases to trimming and J lost 5 bases, with 11 bases between them. Germline V CDR1 and CDR2: MNHEY, SMNVEV (reference sequence). CDR3 DNA: TGTGCCAGCAGTTTTTCCGGGATAAACAATGAGCAGTTCTTC. This encodes CASSFSGINNEQFF.

The chain uses TRBV5-4 and TRBJ2-5; the match to TRBD1 covers 11 bases. This CDR3 spans 16 amino acids. With V trimmed by 4 bases and J by 2 bases, 7 bases remained unmatched. Germline CDR1 is SGHNT and CDR2 is YYREEE (reference sequence). The CDR3 region is CASSRPGQGVQETQYF. The CDR3 DNA follows: TGTGCCAGCAGCAGACCGGGACAGGGGGTACAAGAGACCCAGTACTTC.

This clone was recorded once. The CDR3 region has the DNA TGTGCCAGCAGCTTTGCGGACAGGGACTATGGCTACACCTTC. The encoded protein is CASSFADRDYGYTF. V and J are TRBV7-9 and TRBJ1-2; 8 bases fit TRBD1. V lost 3 bases and J lost 3; bases outside the gene matches: 3. This CDR3 comprises 14 residues. CDR1 SEHNR and CDR2 FQNEAQ come from the germline V gene (reference sequence). Looking up the rest from reference TRBV7-9 and TRBJ1-2 gives the full variable domain: DTGVSQNPRHKITKRGQNVTFRCDPISEHNRLYWYRQTLGQGPEFLTYFQNEAQLEKSRLLSDRFSAERPKGSFSTLEIQRTEQGDSAMYLCASSFADRDYGYTFGSGTRLTVV.

V is TRBV18 and J is TRBJ2-1; TRBD2 matches 8 bases. CDR1 is KGHSH, CDR2 LQKENI, per germline. The trim removed 0 bases at V and 9 bases at J, leaving 10 bases unmatched. This CDR3 has 16 amino acids. CDR3 DNA: TGTGCCAGCTCACCACCGTTCATAGCGGGGCATGGTGAGCAGTTCTTC. This translates into CASSPPFIAGHGEQFF.